This T cell receptor beta chain came from a study of blood T cell repertoires in COVID-19. Overall study: Sites across the United States, Italy and Spain contributed samples from acute and convalescent COVID-19. T cells, B-cell-depleted T cells, or PBMCs supplied cDNA or gDNA.

Authors' processing steps: Nucleated cell counts were estimated from reference gene primer amplification. The method was immunoSEQ multiplex PCR; TCRdb's version includes in-frame clones alone and lacks a portion of them. The V and J calls and clone size come from that table; D and trimming were worked out from the DNA. The sample has just over 250,000 clones; 87% are singletons. Per the germline V gene, CDR1 is LNHDA and CDR2 is SQIVND (reference sequence). The CDR3 runs 17 residues. V was clipped by 7 bases and J by 5 bases; unmatched bases: 15. The material sequenced was peripheral blood. The chain recombines TRBV19 with TRBJ2-1, with 9 bases matching TRBD1. The clonotype comes from a woman between 45 and 65 years old with acute or convalescent COVID-19. The CDR3, as DNA: TGTGCCAGTACCCTAACACTCGGACAGGGGCGGCACAATGAGCAGTTCTTC. This gives the protein CASTLTLGQGRHNEQFF.